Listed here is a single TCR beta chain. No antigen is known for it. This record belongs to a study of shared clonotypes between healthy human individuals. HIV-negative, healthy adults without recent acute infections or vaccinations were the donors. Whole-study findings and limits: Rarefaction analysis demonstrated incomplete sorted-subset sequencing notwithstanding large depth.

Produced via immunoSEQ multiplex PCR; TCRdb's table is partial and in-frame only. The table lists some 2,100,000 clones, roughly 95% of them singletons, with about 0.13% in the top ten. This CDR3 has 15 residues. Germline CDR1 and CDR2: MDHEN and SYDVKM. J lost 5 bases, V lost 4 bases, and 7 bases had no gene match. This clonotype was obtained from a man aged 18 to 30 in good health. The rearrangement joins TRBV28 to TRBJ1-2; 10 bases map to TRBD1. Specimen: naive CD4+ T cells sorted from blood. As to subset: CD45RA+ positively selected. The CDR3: CASSSVLGQGYGYTF. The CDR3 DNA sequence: TGTGCCAGCAGTTCCGTTCTGGGACAGGGGTATGGCTACACCTTC.